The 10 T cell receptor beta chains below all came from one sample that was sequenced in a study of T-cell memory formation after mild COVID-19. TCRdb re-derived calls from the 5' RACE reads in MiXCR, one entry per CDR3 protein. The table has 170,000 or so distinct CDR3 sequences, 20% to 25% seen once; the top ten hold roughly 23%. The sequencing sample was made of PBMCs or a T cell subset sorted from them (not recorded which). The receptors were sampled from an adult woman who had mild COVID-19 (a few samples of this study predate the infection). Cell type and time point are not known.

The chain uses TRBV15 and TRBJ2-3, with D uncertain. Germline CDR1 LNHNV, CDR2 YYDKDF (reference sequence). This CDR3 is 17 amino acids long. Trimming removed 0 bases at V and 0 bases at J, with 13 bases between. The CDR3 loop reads CATSRDRGRSSTDTQYF. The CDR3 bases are TGTGCCACCAGCAGAGATCGAGGACGTTCTAGCACAGATACGCAGTATTTT.

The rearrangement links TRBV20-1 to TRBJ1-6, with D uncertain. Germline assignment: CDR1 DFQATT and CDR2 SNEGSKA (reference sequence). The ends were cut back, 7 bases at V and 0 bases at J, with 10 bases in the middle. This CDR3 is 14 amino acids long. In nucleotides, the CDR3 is TGCAGTGTGGACCCTTACTCCTATAATTCACCCCTCCACTTT. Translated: CSVDPYSYNSPLHF.

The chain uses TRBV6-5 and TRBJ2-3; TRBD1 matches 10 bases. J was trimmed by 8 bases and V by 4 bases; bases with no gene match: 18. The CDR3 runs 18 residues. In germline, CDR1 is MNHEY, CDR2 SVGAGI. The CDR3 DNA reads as TGTGCCAGCAGTTCCTTATTGACAGGGGGCGGATTTATAGGTACGCAGTATTTT. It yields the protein CASSSLLTGGGFIGTQYF.

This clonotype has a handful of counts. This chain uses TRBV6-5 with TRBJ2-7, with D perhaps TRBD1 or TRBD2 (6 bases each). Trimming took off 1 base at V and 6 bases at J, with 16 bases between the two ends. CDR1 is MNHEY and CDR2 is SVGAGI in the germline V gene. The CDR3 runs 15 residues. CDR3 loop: CASSYWDSGGGEQYF. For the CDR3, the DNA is TGTGCCAGCAGTTACTGGGACTCCGGGGGCGGCGAGCAGTACTTC.

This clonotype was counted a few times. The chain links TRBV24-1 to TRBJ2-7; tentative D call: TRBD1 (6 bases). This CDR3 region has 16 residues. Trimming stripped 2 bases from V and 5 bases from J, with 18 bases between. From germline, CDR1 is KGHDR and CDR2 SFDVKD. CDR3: CATSDSPTGFLDEQYF. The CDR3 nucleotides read TGTGCCACCAGTGATTCCCCCACAGGGTTCCTAGACGAGCAGTACTTC.

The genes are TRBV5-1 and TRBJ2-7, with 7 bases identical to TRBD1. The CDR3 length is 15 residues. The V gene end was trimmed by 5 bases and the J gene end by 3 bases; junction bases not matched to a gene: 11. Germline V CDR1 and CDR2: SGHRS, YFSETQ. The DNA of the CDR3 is TGCGCCAGCAGTCTACAGGGGTTAAGGCGCTACGAGCAGTACTTC. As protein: CASSLQGLRRYEQYF.

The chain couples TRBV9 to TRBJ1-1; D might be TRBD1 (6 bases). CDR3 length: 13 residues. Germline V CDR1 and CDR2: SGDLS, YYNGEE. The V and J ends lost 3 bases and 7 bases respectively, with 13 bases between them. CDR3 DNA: TGTGCCAGCAGCGAGGCGCAGGGGATTGAAGCTTTCTTT. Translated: CASSEAQGIEAFF.

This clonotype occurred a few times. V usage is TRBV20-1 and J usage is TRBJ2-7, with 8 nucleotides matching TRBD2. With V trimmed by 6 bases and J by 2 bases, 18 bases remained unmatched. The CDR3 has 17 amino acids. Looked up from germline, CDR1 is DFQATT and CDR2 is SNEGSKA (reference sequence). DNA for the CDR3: TGCAGTGCCGAGAGACGGGAGGGCGGCGGCTTAACCTACGAGCAGTACTTC. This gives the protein CSAERREGGGLTYEQYF.

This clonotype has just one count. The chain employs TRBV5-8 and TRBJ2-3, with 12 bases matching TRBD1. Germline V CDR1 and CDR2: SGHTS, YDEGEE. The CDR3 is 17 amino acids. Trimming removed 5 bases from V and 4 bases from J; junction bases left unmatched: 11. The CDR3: CASRPYRDRGLSDTQYF. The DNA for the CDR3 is TGTGCCAGCAGGCCTTACCGGGACAGGGGGCTTTCAGATACGCAGTATTTT. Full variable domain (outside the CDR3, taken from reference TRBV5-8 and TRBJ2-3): EAGVTQSPTHLIKTRGQQATLRCSPISGHTSVYWYQQALGLGLQFLLWYDEGEERNRGNFPPRFSGRQFPNYSSELNVNALELEDSALYLCASRPYRDRGLSDTQYFGPGTRLTVL.

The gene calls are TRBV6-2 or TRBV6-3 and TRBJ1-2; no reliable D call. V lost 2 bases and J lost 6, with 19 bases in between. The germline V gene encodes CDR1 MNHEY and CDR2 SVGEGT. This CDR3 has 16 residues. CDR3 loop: CASSYGPGRLADGYTF. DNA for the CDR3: TGTGCCAGCAGTTACGGTCCGGGCAGGTTAGCGGATGGCTACACCTTC.